This record looks at one TCR beta chain sequence and its context. Germline trimming cut 6 bases from V and 6 bases from J; bases unmatched to any gene: 7. Per germline, CDR1 LGHDT and CDR2 YNNKEL (reference sequence). This CDR3 has 13 amino acids. This entry is derived from a study of T cell responses to AZD1222 COVID-19 vaccine. Libraries were prepared by immunoSEQ multiplex PCR; TCRdb keeps only in-frame clonotypes and omits some of them. This table has 150,000 to 200,000 clones, over 80% appearing once. This receptor was identified in an adult in good health. The source was peripheral blood, collected on day 0 of AZD1222 vaccination. The rearrangement uses TRBV3-1 (or the pseudogene TRBV3-2) and TRBJ1-2, with 7 bases fitting TRBD1. In nucleotides, the CDR3 is TGTGCCAGCAGATCCGACAGGGTGCATGGCTACACCTTC. It yields the protein CASRSDRVHGYTF.